The 20 T cell receptor beta chains in this list originate from one sample, sequenced in a study of T cells in Graves' hyperthyroidism and ophthalmopathy. Amplification yielded TCR beta CDR3 regions, with RNA transcripts as the source. RT-PCR in the first round (using the HTBI primer set) targeted the TCR CDR3. TCRdb recomputed calls from the multiplex PCR reads with MiXCR, one row per CDR3 protein. The sample holds some 510,000 distinct CDR3 sequences, more than 20% seen once. What was sequenced was blood. The receptors originated from a man younger than 35 with Graves' hyperthyroidism.

This clonotype was observed at least ten times. This rearrangement joins TRBV12-3 or TRBV12-4 to TRBJ2-7; TRBD2 matches at 13 bases. The CDR3 is 16 amino acids. V shed 4 bases and J 3 bases; nucleotides not matched to a gene: 6. CDR3 sequence: CASSSPGTSGDYEQYF. The CDR3 DNA follows: TGTGCCAGCAGTTCTCCCGGGACTAGCGGGGACTACGAGCAGTACTTC.

This clonotype appeared many times. This chain uses TRBV28 with TRBJ1-1; 8 bases match TRBD1. CDR1 MDHEN and CDR2 SYDVKM come from the germline V gene. CDR3 length: 16 residues. The V gene end was trimmed by 7 bases and the J gene end by 4 bases; junction bases not matched to a gene: 14. The CDR3 DNA reads TGTGCCAGCACTCTGGGGGACAGGCCCTTGACCACTGAAGCTTTCTTT. This translates into CASTLGDRPLTTEAFF.

In this sample, this clonotype turned up many times. The genes are TRBV29-1 and TRBJ1-2; D is undetermined. V lost 6 bases, J lost 0 bases, and 11 bases lay in between. Germline-derived CDR1 and CDR2 are SQVTM and ANQGSEA. CDR3 length: 13 amino acids. The CDR3: CSVREQTNYGYTF. As DNA, the CDR3 is TGCAGCGTCCGGGAGCAGACTAACTATGGCTACACCTTC.

This sequence joins TRBV2 and TRBJ2-7, with a weak D call TRBD2 (6 bases). The CDR3 is made up of 15 amino acids. Deletions cut 4 bases from V and 5 bases from J, with 18 bases between. Germline V gene data show CDR1 as SNHLY and CDR2 as FYNNEI. This CDR3 is CASSATTSTRHEQYF. In DNA form, the CDR3 reads TGTGCCAGCAGTGCGACGACTAGTACTCGCCACGAGCAGTACTTC.

This clonotype turned up a few times. This chain connects TRBV13 to TRBJ2-2; no firm D call. CDR1 and CDR2 from the germline V gene are PRHDT and FYEKMQ (reference sequence). V dropped 0 bases and J dropped 5 bases, with 7 bases sitting between them. This CDR3 has 14 residues. DNA for the CDR3: TGTGCCAGCAGCTTAGGCCTGGGGACCGGGGAGCTGTTTTTT. It yields the protein CASSLGLGTGELFF. The full variable domain, in which reference TRBV13 and TRBJ2-2 provide the parts outside the CDR3, is AAGVIQSPRHLIKEKRETATLKCYPIPRHDTVYWYQQGPGQDPQFLISFYEKMQSDKGSIPDRFSAQQFSDYHSELNMSSLELGDSALYFCASSLGLGTGELFFGEGSRLTVL.

This sequence joins TRBV3-1 and TRBJ2-7, with 9 bases identical to TRBD1. Germline V gene data show CDR1 as LGHDT and CDR2 as YNNKEL (reference sequence). V gave up 1 base and J gave up 3 bases; unmatched junction bases: 7. CDR3 length: 16 amino acids. The CDR3 nucleotides read TGTGCCAGCAGCCAAGGCCGGACAGGGGCACACTACGAGCAGTACTTC. Residues: CASSQGRTGAHYEQYF.

V is TRBV29-1 and J is TRBJ2-5; 10 bases are shared with TRBD2. The V gene end was trimmed by 7 bases and the J gene end by 4 bases; junction bases not matched to a gene: 9. The CDR3 consists of 14 residues. CDR1 and CDR2 (germline): SQVTM, ANQGSEA. The CDR3 DNA follows: TGCAGCGCCTCCCGGACTAGCGGAAGAGAGACCCAGTACTTC. Translation gives CSASRTSGRETQYF.

The V call is TRBV12-3 or TRBV12-4, the J call TRBJ1-1; D ambiguous. V was pared by 5 bases and J by 4 bases, with 17 bases between. The CDR3 is made up of 15 amino acids. The CDR3: CASSGEKGRGTEAFF. For the CDR3, the DNA is TGTGCCAGCAGTGGGGAAAAGGGCCGAGGCACTGAAGCTTTCTTT.

The chain uses TRBV24-1 and TRBJ1-5; 9 positions match TRBD1. The CDR3 covers 16 residues. The germline CDR1 and CDR2 sequences are KGHDR and SFDVKD. Trimming at V came to 12 bases and at J to 1 base, leaving 12 bases not matched to a gene. CDR3 region: CASGPGGQGSNQPQHF. The CDR3 DNA sequence: TGTGCCTCGGGCCCTGGGGGACAGGGAAGCAATCAGCCCCAGCATTTT.

The table lists this clonotype with a few counts. The V gene is TRBV7-8, the J gene TRBJ2-5, with 7 nucleotides matching TRBD2. This CDR3 spans 14 amino acids. CDR1 and CDR2 (germline): SGHVS, FQNEAQ. V shed 5 bases and J 5 bases; nucleotides not matched to a gene: 8. The CDR3 protein is CASSRGRALETQYF. The CDR3 nucleotides are TGTGCCAGCAGCCGAGGGAGGGCGTTGGAGACCCAGTACTTC.

This clonotype was seen repeatedly, ten times or more. The chain couples TRBV7-2 to TRBJ2-4, with TRBD1 identical over 11 bases. J lost 1 base, V lost 5 bases, and 13 bases had no gene match. The CDR3 consists of 19 residues. Germline V lookup: CDR1 SGHTA, CDR2 FQGNSA. Written as DNA, the CDR3 is TGTGCCAGCAGCCCCCGGGACAGGGGGTGGGTCGGGGCCAAAAACATTCAGTACTTC. It yields the protein CASSPRDRGWVGAKNIQYF.

There are a few counts of this clonotype. V and J are TRBV4-1 and TRBJ2-3, with D tentatively TRBD2 (5 bases). The CDR3 sequence is 13 residues long. Per germline, CDR1 MGHRA and CDR2 YSYEKL. V was pared by 4 bases and J by 3 bases, with 8 bases between. In DNA, the CDR3 is TGCGCCAGCAGCCCGACTAATACAGATACGCAGTATTTT. Translation: CASSPTNTDTQYF.

This clonotype came up many times. J is TRBJ2-5 and V is TRBV29-1, with TRBD1 as a possible D gene (6 bases). Trimming cost V 7 bases and J 5 bases, with 14 bases left between them. In germline, CDR1 is SQVTM, CDR2 ANQGSEA. This CDR3 comprises 12 residues. CDR3 bases: TGCAGCGCTGACAGGCATGCGGAGACCCAGTACTTC. Translation: CSADRHAETQYF.

This clonotype was counted ten times or more. The rearrangement links TRBV30 to TRBJ1-2; D not resolved. Germline lookup yields CDR1 GTSNPN and CDR2 SVGIG (reference sequence). Trimming stripped 4 bases from V and 6 bases from J, with 9 bases between. This CDR3 has 11 residues. The CDR3 protein is CAWTPLDGYTF. Written as DNA, the CDR3 is TGTGCCTGGACCCCACTGGATGGCTACACCTTC.

V is TRBV7-8 and J is TRBJ2-7; 12 nucleotides align to TRBD2. Germline V gene sequence: CDR1 SGHVS, CDR2 FQNEAQ. This CDR3 spans 18 amino acids. V dropped 3 bases and J dropped 3; count of bases not matched to a gene: 12. The CDR3 loop is CASSFIPPGLAGNYEQYF. The CDR3 region has the DNA TGTGCCAGCAGCTTTATCCCCCCAGGACTAGCGGGGAACTACGAGCAGTACTTC.

About this clonotype itself: One end of the junction fails to match germline, which may point to a read error. The CDR3 coding sequence is TGTGCCCGCAGTGAGTCCTCTGGGACAGGGGAGGAGACCCAGTACTTC. Its translation: CARSESSGTGEETQYF. The V call is TRBV6-1, the J call TRBJ2-5; 10 bases are shared with TRBD1. The CDR3 is made up of 16 amino acids. CDR1 MNHNS and CDR2 SASEGT come from the germline V gene.

This clonotype was seen many times. This sequence joins TRBV7-9 and TRBJ2-7, with a possible D match to TRBD1 (6 bases). Germline V gene lookup returns CDR1 SEHNR and CDR2 FQNEAQ (reference sequence). The CDR3 is made up of 15 amino acids. V lost 2 bases, J lost 3 bases, and 14 bases lay in between. The CDR3 coding sequence is TGTGCCAGCAGCTTAACGATGGGACAAGACTACGAGCAGTACTTC. Translated: CASSLTMGQDYEQYF.

This clonotype was detected only a few times. V gene TRBV4-1 combines with J gene TRBJ2-7; TRBD1 matches 11 bases. After removal of 0 bases from V and 3 bases from J, the junction contained 1 base not matched to a gene. The CDR3 totals 15 residues. CDR1 is MGHRA and CDR2 is YSYEKL in the germline V gene. The CDR3 reads CASSQEGQGVYEQYF. CDR3 nucleotide sequence: TGCGCCAGCAGCCAAGAGGGACAGGGGGTCTACGAGCAGTACTTC.

There are many counts of this clonotype. Here the CDR3 reads CASANWTFTNTEAFF. The CDR3 DNA is TGTGCCAGCGCCAACTGGACATTTACGAACACTGAAGCTTTCTTT. V gene TRBV6-1 combines with J gene TRBJ1-1; TRBD1 is a possible D gene (5 bases). This CDR3 spans 15 amino acids. Germline V gives CDR1 MNHNS, CDR2 SASEGT. V was shortened by 8 bases and J by 1 base, with 17 bases between the two germline ends.

The chain employs TRBV12-3 or TRBV12-4 and TRBJ2-7; no clear D gene. The CDR3 length is 14 residues. The V and J ends lost 4 bases and 9 bases respectively, with 19 bases between them. The CDR3 DNA reads TGTGCCAGCAGTTATAGAAGGACCGACCTAGGGCAGTACTTC. Encoded protein: CASSYRRTDLGQYF.